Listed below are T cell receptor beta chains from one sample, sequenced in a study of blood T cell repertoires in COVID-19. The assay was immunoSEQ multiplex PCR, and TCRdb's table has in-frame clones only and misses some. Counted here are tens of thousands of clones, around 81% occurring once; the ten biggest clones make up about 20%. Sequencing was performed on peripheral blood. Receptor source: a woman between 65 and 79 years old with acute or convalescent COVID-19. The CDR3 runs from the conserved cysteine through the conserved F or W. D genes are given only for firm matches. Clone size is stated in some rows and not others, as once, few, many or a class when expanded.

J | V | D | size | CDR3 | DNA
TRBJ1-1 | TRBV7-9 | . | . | CASSLVAGTEAFF | TGTGCCAGCAGCTTAGTGGCCGGGACTGAAGCTTTCTTT
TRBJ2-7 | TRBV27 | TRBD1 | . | CASSARQGGHEQYF | TGTGCCAGCAGTGCCCGACAGGGGGGCCACGAGCAGTACTTC
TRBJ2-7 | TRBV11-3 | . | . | CASSLFRASEQYF | TGTGCCAGCAGCTTGTTCAGGGCCTCCGAGCAGTACTTC
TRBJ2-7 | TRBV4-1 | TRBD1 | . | CASSRGDRGPHEQYF | TGCGCCAGCAGCCGGGGGGACAGGGGTCCCCACGAGCAGTACTTC
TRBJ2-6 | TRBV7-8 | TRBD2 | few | CASSPRLAGGPTGANVLTF | TGTGCCAGCAGCCCTAGACTAGCGGGAGGGCCTACTGGGGCCAACGTCCTGACTTTC
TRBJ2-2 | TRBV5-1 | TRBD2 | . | CASSQGLAGGPNTGELFF | TGCGCCAGCAGCCAGGGACTAGCGGGAGGGCCAAACACCGGGGAGCTGTTTTTT
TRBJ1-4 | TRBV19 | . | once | CASSIDRPTNEKLFF | TGTGCCAGTAGTATCGACAGACCAACTAATGAAAAACTGTTTTTT
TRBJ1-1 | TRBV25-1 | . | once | CASSGRTVAGEAFF | TGTGCCAGCAGTGGACGGACAGTCGCAGGGGAAGCTTTCTTT
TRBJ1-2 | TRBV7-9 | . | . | CASSLERRDDYGYTF | TGTGCCAGCAGCTTAGAGAGGAGGGACGACTATGGCTACACCTTC
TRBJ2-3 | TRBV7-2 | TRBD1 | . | CASSSVTGTPDTQYF | TGTGCCAGCAGCTCAGTGACAGGGACCCCAGATACGCAGTATTTT
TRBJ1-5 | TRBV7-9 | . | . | CASSSAGVQPQHF | TGTGCCAGCAGCTCCGCAGGGGTTCAGCCCCAGCATTTT
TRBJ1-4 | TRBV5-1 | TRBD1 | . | CASSWGTGGNEKLFF | TGCGCCAGCAGCTGGGGGACAGGCGGTAATGAAAAACTGTTTTTT
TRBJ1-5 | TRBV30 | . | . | CAWSGGGNQPQHF | TGTGCCTGGAGTGGGGGGGGTAATCAGCCCCAGCATTTT
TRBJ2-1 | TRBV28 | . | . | CASSLWVDEQFF | TGTGCCAGCAGTTTATGGGTAGATGAGCAGTTCTTC
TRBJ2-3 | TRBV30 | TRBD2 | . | CAWSRVSGTSDTDTQYF | TGTGCCTGGAGTCGTGTCTCGGGGACTAGCGACACAGATACGCAGTATTTT
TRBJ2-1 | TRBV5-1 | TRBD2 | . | CASSSTWTSSYNEQFF | TGCGCCAGCAGCTCTACTTGGACTAGCTCCTACAATGAGCAGTTCTTC
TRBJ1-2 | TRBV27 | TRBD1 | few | CASSLGTGGYYGYTF | TGTGCCAGCAGTTTAGGGACAGGGGGTTACTATGGCTACACCTTC
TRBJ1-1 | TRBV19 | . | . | CASRGADWVQNTEAFF | TGTGCCAGTAGAGGGGCAGACTGGGTTCAGAACACTGAAGCTTTCTTT
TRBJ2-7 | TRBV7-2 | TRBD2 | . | CASSWDYRYEQYF | TGTGCCAGCAGCTGGGACTACCGCTACGAGCAGTACTTC
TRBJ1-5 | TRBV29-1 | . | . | CSVAGGGVNQPQHF | TGCAGCGTTGCCGGAGGGGGGGTCAATCAGCCCCAGCATTTT
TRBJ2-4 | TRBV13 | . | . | CASSSVLLAKNIQYF | TGTGCCAGCAGCTCGGTGCTTCTAGCCAAAAACATTCAGTACTTC
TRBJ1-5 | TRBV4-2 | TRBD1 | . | CANSQDGTGFLLQPQHF | TGTGCCAACAGCCAAGATGGGACAGGCTTCCTCCTGCAGCCCCAGCATTTT
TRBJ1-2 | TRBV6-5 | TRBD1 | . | CASSRPGQGSYGYTF | TGTGCCAGCAGCCGACCGGGACAGGGAAGTTATGGCTACACCTTC
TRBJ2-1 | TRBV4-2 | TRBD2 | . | CASSGASGTGEQFF | TGTGCCAGCAGTGGGGCTAGCGGGACTGGTGAGCAGTTCTTC
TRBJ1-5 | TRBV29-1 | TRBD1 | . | CSVAWTGSQPQHF | TGCAGCGTTGCCTGGACAGGGAGTCAGCCCCAGCATTTT
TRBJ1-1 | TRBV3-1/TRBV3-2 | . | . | CASSQVGQMNTEAFF | TGTGCCAGCAGCCAAGTTGGACAGATGAACACTGAAGCTTTCTTT
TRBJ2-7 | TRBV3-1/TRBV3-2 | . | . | CASSDSFEQYF | TGTGCCAGCAGCGACTCCTTCGAGCAGTACTTC
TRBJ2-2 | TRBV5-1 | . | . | CASSTQGNTGELFF | TGCGCCAGCAGCACACAGGGGAACACCGGGGAGCTGTTTTTT
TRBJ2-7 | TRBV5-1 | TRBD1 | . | CASSHPGQGFYEQYF | TGCGCCAGCAGTCATCCGGGACAGGGTTTCTACGAGCAGTACTTC
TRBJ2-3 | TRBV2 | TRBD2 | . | CASSILAGGPVDTQYF | TGTGCCAGCAGTATTTTAGCGGGAGGGCCGGTAGATACGCAGTATTTT
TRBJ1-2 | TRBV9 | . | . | CASSQGRYNYGYTF | TGTGCCAGCAGCCAAGGGAGGTATAACTATGGCTACACCTTC
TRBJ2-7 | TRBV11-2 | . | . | CASSPDTDEQYF | TGTGCCAGCAGCCCAGACACGGACGAGCAGTACTTC
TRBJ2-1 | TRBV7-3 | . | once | CASSSMGASYNEQFF | TGTGCCAGCAGCTCCATGGGGGCCTCCTACAATGAGCAGTTCTTC
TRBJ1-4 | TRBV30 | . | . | CAWTPEGLPSEKLFF | TGTGCCTGGACCCCGGAGGGACTCCCGAGTGAAAAACTGTTTTTT
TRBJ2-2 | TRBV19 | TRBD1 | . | CASIRTGRNTGELFF | TGTGCCAGTATCAGGACAGGCAGAAACACCGGGGAGCTGTTTTTT
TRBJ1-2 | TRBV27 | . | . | CASRQGPNYGYTF | TGTGCCAGCAGGCAGGGGCCTAACTATGGCTACACCTTC
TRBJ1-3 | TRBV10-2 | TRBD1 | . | CASSGQGGNTIYF | TGCGCCAGCAGTGGACAGGGCGGAAACACCATATATTTT
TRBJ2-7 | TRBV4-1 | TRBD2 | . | CASSPLAGIIYEQYF | TGCGCCAGCAGCCCCCTAGCGGGAATTATCTACGAGCAGTACTTC
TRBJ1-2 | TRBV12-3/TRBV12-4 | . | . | CASTQRGSDGYTF | TGTGCCAGCACCCAGCGGGGGTCAGATGGCTACACCTTC
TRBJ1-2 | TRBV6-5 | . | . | CASSYNPHGGYTF | TGTGCCAGCAGTTACAACCCTCACGGGGGCTACACCTTC
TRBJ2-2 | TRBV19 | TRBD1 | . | CASSPDHRGRRTGELFF | TGTGCCAGTAGTCCAGATCACAGGGGGCGGAGGACCGGGGAGCTGTTTTTT
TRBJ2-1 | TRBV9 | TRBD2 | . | CASSVATAFSGSTYNEQFF | TGTGCCAGCAGCGTAGCTACCGCCTTTAGCGGGAGCACCTACAATGAGCAGTTCTTC
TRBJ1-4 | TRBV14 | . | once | CASSPGWGLANEKLFF | TGTGCCAGCAGCCCCGGTTGGGGCCTGGCTAATGAAAAACTGTTTTTT
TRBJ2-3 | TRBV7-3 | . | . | CASSLSRDNPDTQYF | TGTGCCAGCAGCTTATCCAGGGACAATCCAGATACGCAGTATTTT
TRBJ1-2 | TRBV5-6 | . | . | CASSLDGGVNYGYTF | TGTGCCAGCAGCTTGGACGGGGGGGTTAACTATGGCTACACCTTC
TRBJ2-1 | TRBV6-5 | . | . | CASSYVRGSSYNEQFF | TGTGCCAGCAGTTACGTTAGGGGTAGCTCCTACAATGAGCAGTTCTTC
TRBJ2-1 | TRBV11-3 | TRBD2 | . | CASSSTSGPYNEQFF | TGTGCCAGCAGCTCCACTAGCGGGCCTTACAATGAGCAGTTCTTC
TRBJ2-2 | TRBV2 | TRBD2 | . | CASSAGTSDLSGELFF | TGTGCCAGCAGTGCAGGGACTAGCGACCTCTCCGGGGAGCTGTTTTTT
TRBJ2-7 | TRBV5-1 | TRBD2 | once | CASSLGGGSGEQYF | TGCGCCAGCAGCCTCGGGGGGGGCTCGGGCGAGCAGTACTTC
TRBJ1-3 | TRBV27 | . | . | CASSPAPLTVGNTIYF | TGTGCCAGCAGTCCGGCACCGTTGACAGTTGGAAACACCATATATTTT